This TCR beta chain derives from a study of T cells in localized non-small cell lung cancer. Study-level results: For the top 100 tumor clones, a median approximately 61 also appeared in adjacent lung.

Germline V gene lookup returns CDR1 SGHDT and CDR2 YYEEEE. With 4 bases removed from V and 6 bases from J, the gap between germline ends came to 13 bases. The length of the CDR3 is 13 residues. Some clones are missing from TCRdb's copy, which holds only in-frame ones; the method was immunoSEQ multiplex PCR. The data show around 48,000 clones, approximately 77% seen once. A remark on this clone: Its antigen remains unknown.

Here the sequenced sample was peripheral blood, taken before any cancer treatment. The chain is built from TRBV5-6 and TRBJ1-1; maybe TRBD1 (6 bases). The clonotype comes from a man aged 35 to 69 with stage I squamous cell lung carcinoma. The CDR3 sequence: CASSTTGNPEAFF. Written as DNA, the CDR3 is TGTGCCAGCAGCACGACAGGTAACCCTGAAGCTTTCTTT.